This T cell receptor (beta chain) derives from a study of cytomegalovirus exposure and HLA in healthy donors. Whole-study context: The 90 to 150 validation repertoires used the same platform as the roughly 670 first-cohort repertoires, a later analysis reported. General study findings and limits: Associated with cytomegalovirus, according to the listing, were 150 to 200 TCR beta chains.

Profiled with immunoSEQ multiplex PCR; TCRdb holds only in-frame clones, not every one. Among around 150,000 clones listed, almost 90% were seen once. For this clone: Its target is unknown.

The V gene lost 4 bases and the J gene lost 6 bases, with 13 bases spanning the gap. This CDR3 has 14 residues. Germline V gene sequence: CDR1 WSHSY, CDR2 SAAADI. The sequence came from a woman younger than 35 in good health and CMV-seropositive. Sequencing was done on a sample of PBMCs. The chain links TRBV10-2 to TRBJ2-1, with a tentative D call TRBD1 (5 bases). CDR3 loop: CASSGPDIGNEQFF. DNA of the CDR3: TGCGCCAGCAGTGGGCCGGACATCGGCAATGAGCAGTTCTTC.